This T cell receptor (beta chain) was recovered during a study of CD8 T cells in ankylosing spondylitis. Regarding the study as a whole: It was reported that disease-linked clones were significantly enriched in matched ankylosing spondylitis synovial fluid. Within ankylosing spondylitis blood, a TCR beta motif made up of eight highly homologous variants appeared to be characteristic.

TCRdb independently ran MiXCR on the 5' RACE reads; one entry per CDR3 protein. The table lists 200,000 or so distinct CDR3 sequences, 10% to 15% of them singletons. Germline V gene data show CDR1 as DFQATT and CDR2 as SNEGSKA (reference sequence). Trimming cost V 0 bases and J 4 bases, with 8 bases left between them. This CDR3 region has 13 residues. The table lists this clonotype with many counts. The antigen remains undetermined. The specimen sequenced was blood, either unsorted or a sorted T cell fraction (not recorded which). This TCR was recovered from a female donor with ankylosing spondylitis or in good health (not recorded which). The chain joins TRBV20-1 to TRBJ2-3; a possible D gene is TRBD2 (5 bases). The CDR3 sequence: CSARDTGSDTQYF. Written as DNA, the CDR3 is TGCAGTGCTAGAGATACGGGGTCAGATACGCAGTATTTT.